This TCR beta chain was sequenced for a study of Ad26.COV2.S vaccination and SARS-CoV-2 variants. As for the study in general: The donor was enrolled in the Ad26.COV2.S arm of the COV1001 trial. Once or twice, 56 days apart, Ad26.COV2.S was delivered intramuscularly.

Profiled with immunoSEQ multiplex PCR; TCRdb holds only in-frame clones, not every one. The table lists about 350,000 clones, roughly 90% of them singletons. The treatment was: around 19 received Ad26.COV2.S at low or high dose, single or two shots; five or six received placebo; per-sample allocation not given. After the first vaccine or placebo injection, samples were drawn on day 63. The administered vaccine (an Ad26 vector) expressed Wuhan-strain SARS-CoV-2 spike. In germline, CDR1 is LNHDA, CDR2 SQIVND (reference sequence). With 3 bases removed from V and 7 bases from J, the gap between germline ends came to 15 bases. The CDR3 is made up of 14 amino acids.

The chain carries TRBV19 and TRBJ1-1, with D tentatively TRBD1 (6 bases). The sequence derives from a person aged 18-60 years who received the Ad26.COV2.S COVID-19 vaccine or a placebo. The source material was peripheral blood, sampled in a trial of Ad26.COV2.S vaccine versus placebo. The CDR3 DNA reads TGTGCCAGTAGTATCCAGGGGTCTTCTCTTGAAGCTTTCTTT. It specifies CASSIQGSSLEAFF.